A single sample is the source of the 18 T cell receptor beta chains below, sequenced in a study of cytomegalovirus exposure and HLA in healthy donors. PCR primers comprised 60 Vbeta and 13 Jbeta primers. The protocol was immunoSEQ multiplex PCR, while the TCRdb copy is restricted to in-frame clones and leaves out a portion. This table holds around 84,000 clones, approximately 80% found once. Sequenced input: PBMCs. The receptor set was obtained from a human donor in good health.

V is TRBV19 and J is TRBJ1-2; 9 bases are a match to TRBD1. CDR1 and CDR2 (germline): LNHDA, SQIVND (reference sequence). The CDR3 is made up of 13 amino acids. With V trimmed by 3 bases and J by 8 bases, 4 bases remained unmatched. As DNA, the CDR3 is TGTGCCAGTAGTATTGGACAGGGGCGAGGCTACACCTTC. It specifies CASSIGQGRGYTF.

V gene TRBV19 combines with J gene TRBJ1-5; no definite D call. CDR3 size: 13 residues. CDR1 and CDR2 (germline): LNHDA, SQIVND (reference sequence). Deletions cut 3 bases from V and 7 bases from J, with 10 bases between. Here the CDR3 reads CASSIGVTQPQHF. CDR3 coding DNA: TGTGCCAGTAGTATCGGGGTGACGCAGCCCCAGCATTTT.

The V gene is TRBV15, the J gene TRBJ1-2, with no clear D. From germline, CDR1 is LNHNV and CDR2 YYDKDF (reference sequence). This CDR3 region has 16 residues. Trimming pared 0 bases from V and 0 bases from J, leaving 11 bases between. CDR3 sequence: CATSRDKQPTNYGYTF. The CDR3 DNA follows: TGTGCCACCAGCAGAGATAAACAGCCTACTAACTATGGCTACACCTTC.

The genes are TRBV7-9 and TRBJ2-2; no clear D. The CDR3 is made up of 14 amino acids. Trimming pared 2 bases from V and 2 bases from J, leaving 6 bases between. Germline CDR1 SEHNR, CDR2 FQNEAQ (reference sequence). Written as DNA, the CDR3 is TGTGCCAGCAGCTTAAACAGTAACACCGGGGAGCTGTTTTTT. Translated: CASSLNSNTGELFF.

The chain has TRBV6-5 and TRBJ1-4, with D perhaps TRBD1 (5 bases). CDR3 size: 13 residues. CDR1 MNHEY and CDR2 SVGAGI come from the germline V gene. V gave up 2 bases and J gave up 8 bases, with 9 bases separating them. The CDR3 sequence is CASSYGRGEKLFF. CDR3 nucleotides: TGTGCCAGCAGTTACGGAAGGGGAGAAAAACTGTTTTTT.

This chain links TRBV6-5 with TRBJ2-5, with D tentatively TRBD1 (6 bases). The CDR3 is 14 amino acids. V gave up 4 bases and J gave up 2 bases, with 11 bases separating them. The germline CDR1 and CDR2 sequences are MNHEY and SVGAGI. This CDR3 reads CASSSPGQQETQYF. The CDR3 nucleotides read TGTGCCAGCAGTTCACCGGGACAACAAGAGACCCAGTACTTC.

This clone turned up a few times. CDR3 DNA sequence: TGTGCCAGCAGTACGGGACAGCAGCAGTTCTTC. Encoded protein: CASSTGQQQFF. The V and J genes are TRBV6-5 and TRBJ2-1, with TRBD1 matching over 7 bases. The CDR3 extends over 11 amino acids. Trimming at V came to 5 bases and at J to 11 bases, leaving 3 bases not matched to a gene. Looked up from germline, CDR1 is MNHEY and CDR2 is SVGAGI.

DNA for the CDR3: TGTGCCAGCAGCTTAGCGCAACTAGAACACGAGCAGTACTTC. Its translation: CASSLAQLEHEQYF. This chain links TRBV7-8 with TRBJ2-7, with a weak D call TRBD2 (5 bases). V lost 0 bases, J lost 5 bases, and 11 bases lay in between. Germline V gives CDR1 SGHVS, CDR2 FQNEAQ. This CDR3 contains 14 residues.

V and J are TRBV7-2 and TRBJ1-1; 8 bases map to TRBD1. The V gene's germline CDR1 is SGHTA and CDR2 FQGNSA. The ends lost 7 bases at V and 1 base at J; junction bases unmatched: 11. This CDR3 has 16 amino acids. The CDR3 spells CASTPRTGMGNTEAFF. The CDR3 nucleotides are TGTGCCAGCACTCCGCGGACAGGGATGGGGAACACTGAAGCTTTCTTT.

The chain carries TRBV9 and TRBJ2-1; 10 bases fit TRBD1. CDR1 and CDR2 (germline): SGDLS, YYNGEE. V lost 0 bases and J lost 4; bases outside the gene matches: 4. CDR3 length: 16 residues. The CDR3 DNA follows: TGTGCCAGCAGCGTAGAGACAGGGGGCCTATACAATGAGCAGTTCTTC. This sequence encodes CASSVETGGLYNEQFF. Full variable domain (remainder filled in from reference TRBV9 and TRBJ2-1): DSGVTQTPKHLITATGQRVTLRCSPRSGDLSVYWYQQSLDQGLQFLIQYYNGEERAKGNILERFSAQQFPDLHSELNLSSLELGDSALYFCASSVETGGLYNEQFFGPGTRLTVL.

This clone turned up a few times. The chain employs TRBV25-1 and TRBJ2-5, with 11 bases matching TRBD2. The germline V gene has CDR1 MGHDK and CDR2 SYGVNS. The CDR3 has 13 amino acids. V was clipped by 6 bases and J by 5 bases; unmatched bases: 2. The CDR3 DNA reads TGTGCCAGCAGCATAGCGGGGGGGGAGACCCAGTACTTC. Protein: CASSIAGGETQYF.

The V and J genes are TRBV19 and TRBJ2-7; 8 bases line up with TRBD2. Germline CDR1 reads LNHDA; CDR2 reads SQIVND (reference sequence). The V gene end was trimmed by 3 bases and the J gene end by 2 bases; junction bases not matched to a gene: 6. CDR3 size: 15 residues. Here the CDR3 reads CASSIPLAGTYEQYF. CDR3 in DNA: TGTGCCAGTAGTATCCCGCTAGCGGGCACCTACGAGCAGTACTTC.

This sequence joins TRBV7-2 and TRBJ1-4; weak D call: TRBD1 (5 bases). CDR3 length: 16 amino acids. The V and J ends lost 5 bases and 4 bases respectively, with 17 bases between them. The germline V gene encodes CDR1 SGHTA and CDR2 FQGNSA. The CDR3 DNA is TGTGCCAGCAGCCTACGCGGGGCGGACCGTAATGAAAAACTGTTTTTT. This sequence encodes CASSLRGADRNEKLFF.

This chain connects TRBV11-3 to TRBJ2-7, with TRBD2 identical over 8 bases. V lost 2 bases and J lost 7; bases outside the gene matches: 19. The CDR3 covers 18 residues. The germline V gene has CDR1 SGHNT and CDR2 YENEEA. The DNA for the CDR3 is TGTGCCAGCAGCTTAAGCCCCGCCGGGGGGGCAAAAGGATCGGAGCAGTACTTC. This translates into CASSLSPAGGAKGSEQYF.

Comments on this clone: At one end, the junction sequence differs from germline, possibly due to a read error. This sequence joins TRBV29-1 and TRBJ1-2; TRBD1 is a possible D gene (5 bases). Germline CDR1 is SQVTM and CDR2 is ANQGSEA. The CDR3 is 14 amino acids. The CDR3 DNA is TGCAGCGTTGAAGAGATACTTGCCAGGGATGGCTACCCCTTC. Translated: CSVEEILARDGYPF. Complete variable domain (other parts from reference TRBV29-1 and TRBJ1-2): SAVISQKPSRDICQRGTSLTIQCQVDSQVTMMFWYRQQPGQSLTLIATANQGSEATYESGFVIDKFPISRPNLTFSTLTVSNMSPEDSSIYLCSVEEILARDGYPFGSGTRLTVV.

The chain joins TRBV21-1 to TRBJ2-7; TRBD2 was called by the table and not checked on the DNA. TRBV21-1 is labeled a pseudogene. The CDR3 covers 13 residues. CDR3 sequence: CASSARNGSEQYF. The CDR3 DNA reads TGTGCCAGCAGCGCCCGGAACGGGTCCGAGCAGTACTTC.

CDR3 coding DNA: TGTGCCAGCAGTCTTACGACAGGGAGCACTGAAGCTTTCTTT. It specifies CASSLTTGSTEAFF. V and J are TRBV6-4 and TRBJ1-1; TRBD1 matches 7 bases. This CDR3 contains 14 residues. In germline, CDR1 is MRHNA, CDR2 SNTAGT. V lost 5 bases, J lost 4 bases, and 7 bases stayed unmatched.

In nucleotides, the CDR3 is TGTGCCAGCAGCTCCGCGTTTCCTAGCAACTACAATGAGCAGTTCTTC. It translates to CASSSAFPSNYNEQFF. The rearrangement uses TRBV5-5 and TRBJ2-1; tentatively, D is TRBD2 (5 bases). This CDR3 is 16 amino acids long. V lost 3 bases and J 3 bases, leaving 16 bases between the germline ends. CDR1 and CDR2 (germline): SGHKS, YYEKEE (reference sequence).